Described below is a single TCR beta chain sequence and its context. Its antigen is unidentified. PCR employed 60 Vbeta and 13 Jbeta primers. TCRdb keeps only in-frame clones here, not all; method: immunoSEQ multiplex PCR. The sample has 100,000 to 150,000 clones, around 79% seen once. In nominal health when sampled, donors likely had unrecorded immune exposures nonetheless. The record originates from a study of cytomegalovirus exposure and HLA in healthy donors. Study-wide context: Out of 150 million to 200 million T cells, an earlier analysis found some 110 million unique TCR beta sequences in total. Findings of the study overall: The study listed some 160 cytomegalovirus-associated TCR beta chains.

The specimen was PBMCs. This TCR came from a young woman in good health and CMV-seronegative.

The CDR3 DNA reads as TGTGCCAGCAGTGCAACCTACGAGCAGTACTTC. This gives the protein CASSATYEQYF. The chain has TRBV6-1 and TRBJ2-7, with no clear D. This CDR3 has 11 amino acids. Germline V CDR1 and CDR2: MNHNS, SASEGT. The V end was cut by 4 bases, the J end by 2 bases, with 3 bases between.